The following is a TCR beta chain sequence with its context. The sample belongs to a study of cytomegalovirus exposure and HLA in healthy donors. The CDR3 length is 16 residues. The germline CDR1 and CDR2 sequences are ENHRY and SYGVKD. Losses at the gene ends were 3 bases for V and 5 bases for J; bases not matched to a gene: 12. Vbeta (60) and Jbeta (13) primers were used in the PCR. Some clones are missing from TCRdb's copy, which holds only in-frame ones; the method was immunoSEQ multiplex PCR. The profile shows more than 150,000 clones, over 75% of them singletons. V usage is TRBV10-3 and J usage is TRBJ2-7; 8 bases are a match to TRBD1. This clonotype originated in a girl less than two years old in good health and CMV-seronegative. The sample comprised PBMCs. CDR3 sequence reads: CAISDHRTGRIHEQYF. CDR3 coding DNA: TGTGCCATCAGTGACCACCGGACAGGGAGGATCCACGAGCAGTACTTC.